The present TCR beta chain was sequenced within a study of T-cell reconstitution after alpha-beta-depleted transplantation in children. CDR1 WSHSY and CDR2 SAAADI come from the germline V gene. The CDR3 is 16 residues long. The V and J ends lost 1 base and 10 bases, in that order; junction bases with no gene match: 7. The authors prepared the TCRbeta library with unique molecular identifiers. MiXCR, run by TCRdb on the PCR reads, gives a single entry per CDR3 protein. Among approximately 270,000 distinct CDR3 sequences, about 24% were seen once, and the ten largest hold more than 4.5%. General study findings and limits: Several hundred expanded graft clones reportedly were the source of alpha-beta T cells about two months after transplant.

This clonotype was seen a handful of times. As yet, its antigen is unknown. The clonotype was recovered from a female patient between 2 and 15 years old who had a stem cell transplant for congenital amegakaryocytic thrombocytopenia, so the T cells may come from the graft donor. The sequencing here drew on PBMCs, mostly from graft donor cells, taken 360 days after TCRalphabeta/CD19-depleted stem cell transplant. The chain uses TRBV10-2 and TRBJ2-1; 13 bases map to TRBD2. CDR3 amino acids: CASSEYGTSGEWEQFF. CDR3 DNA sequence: TGCGCCAGCAGTGAGTACGGGACTAGCGGGGAGTGGGAGCAGTTCTTC.